The clone carrying this T cell receptor (beta chain) was found a few times. Its matching antigen is unknown. These data are taken from a study of cytomegalovirus exposure and HLA in healthy donors. Germline CDR1 SGHNT, CDR2 YYREEE (reference sequence). The CDR3 consists of 15 residues. V lost 4 bases to trimming and J lost 3 bases; unmatched junction nucleotides: 4. Points from the study as a whole: Of the V segments, some could not be distinguished, including TRBV6-2 and TRBV6-3, and were excluded. Being productive about 90% or about 30% of the time was typical of most TCR beta V segments in an earlier analysis.

PCR was performed using 60 Vbeta and 13 Jbeta primers. Measured with immunoSEQ multiplex PCR; TCRdb has only the in-frame clones, and not every one. The top ten hold 2.1% of the sample, which has approximately 150,000 clones, over 55% seen once. The origin of this receptor is a man between 35 and 55 years old in good health and CMV-seronegative. The sequenced sample consisted of PBMCs. The chain employs TRBV5-4 and TRBJ2-7, with 13 bases lining up with TRBD2. DNA of the CDR3: TGTGCCAGCAGCGCGCGACTAGCGGGGGGCTACGAGCAGTACTTC. It specifies CASSARLAGGYEQYF.